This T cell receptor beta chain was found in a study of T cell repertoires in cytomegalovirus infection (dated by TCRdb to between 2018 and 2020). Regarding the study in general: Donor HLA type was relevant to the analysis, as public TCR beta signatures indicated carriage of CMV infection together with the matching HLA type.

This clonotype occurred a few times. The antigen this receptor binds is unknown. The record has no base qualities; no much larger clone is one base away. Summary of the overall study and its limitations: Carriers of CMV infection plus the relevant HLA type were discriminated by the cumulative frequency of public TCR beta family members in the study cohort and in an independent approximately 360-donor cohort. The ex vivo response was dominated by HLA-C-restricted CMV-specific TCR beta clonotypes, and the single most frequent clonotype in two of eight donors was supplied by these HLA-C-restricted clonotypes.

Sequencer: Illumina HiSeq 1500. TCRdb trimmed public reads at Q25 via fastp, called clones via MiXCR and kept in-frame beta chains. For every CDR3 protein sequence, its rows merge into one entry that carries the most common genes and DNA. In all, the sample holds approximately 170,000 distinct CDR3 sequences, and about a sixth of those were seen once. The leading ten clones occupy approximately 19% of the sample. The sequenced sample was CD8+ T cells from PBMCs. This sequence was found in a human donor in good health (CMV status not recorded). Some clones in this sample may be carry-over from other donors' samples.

The CDR3 has the sequence CASSTGQGVSNEQFF. The bases read TGTGCCAGCAGTACCGGACAGGGGGTTTCTAATGAGCAGTTCTTC. The rearrangement joined TRBV28 to TRBJ2-1, with 10 junctional bases fitting TRBD1. Unmatched junction bases come to 8, with V trimmed by 5 bases and J by 7 bases. As encoded in the germline V gene, CDR1 is MDHEN while CDR2 is SYDVKM. The CDR3 starts with the cysteine, ends with the phenylalanine, and has 15 residues. Solely the CDR3 DNA is kept, with 45 bases framed from the first base.